This is a list of T cell receptor beta chains from one sample in a study of CD8 T cells in ankylosing spondylitis. MiXCR, applied by TCRdb to the 5' RACE reads, yields one record per CDR3 protein. The profile shows around 440,000 distinct CDR3 sequences, roughly 17% of them singletons. The specimen was blood, either unsorted or a sorted T cell fraction (not recorded which). These receptors originate from a male donor with ankylosing spondylitis. Each CDR3 is given with its conserved first and last residue. The D gene is left open where the match is weak. A clone size is listed for some rows: how often the clone was seen (once, few, many), or a class if it is expanded.

16 | TRBJ1-4 | - | TRBV4-3 | few | TGCGCCAGCAGCCAAGAAGGGGGAGCAACTAATGAAAAACTGTTTTTT | CASSQEGGATNEKLFF
16 | TRBJ2-3 | - | TRBV5-4 | - | TGTGCCAGCAGCTTGCGTTCTCTCGGCCGCACAGATACGCAGTATTTT | CASSLRSLGRTDTQYF
17 | TRBJ2-5 | TRBD2 | TRBV20-1 | - | TGCAGTGCTAGAGATGCGGCTAGCGGGGGCCTCCAAGAGACCCAGTACTTC | CSARDAASGGLQETQYF
14 | TRBJ2-1 | - | TRBV6-1 | many | TGTGCCAGCAGTGAAGTGAGGGTTCCCAATGAGCAGTTCTTC | CASSEVRVPNEQFF
13 | TRBJ2-7 | - | TRBV20-1 | - | TGCAGTGCCGGGGCCCCCAAATCGGAAGAGCAGTACTTC | CSAGAPKSEEQYF
13 | TRBJ1-2 | - | TRBV12-3/TRBV12-4 | few | TGTGCCAGCAGTTACGGACAACCTTATGGCTACACCTTC | CASSYGQPYGYTF
13 | TRBJ1-2 | TRBD1 | TRBV12-3/TRBV12-4 | - | TGTGCCAGCAGTTTTTCAGGGGGGAATGGCTACACCTTC | CASSFSGGNGYTF
13 | TRBJ1-2 | - | TRBV27 | few | TGTGCCAGCAGTTTTGACAGAGTCTATGGCTACACCTTC | CASSFDRVYGYTF
16 | TRBJ1-6 | - | TRBV12-3/TRBV12-4 | - | TGTGCCAGCAGACCAGCCGGGACACCATATAATTCACCCCTCCACTTT | CASRPAGTPYNSPLHF
16 | TRBJ2-3 | TRBD1 | TRBV10-2 | - | TGCGCCAGCAGAAAGGAGGGACAGGGCCGGGCAGATACGCAGTATTTT | CASRKEGQGRADTQYF
15 | TRBJ2-5 | TRBD2 | TRBV28 | few | TGTGCCAGCAGCCGGAGAGGAGCGGGAGAAGAGACCCAGTACTTC | CASSRRGAGEETQYF
16 | TRBJ2-3 | TRBD2 | TRBV3-1 | many | TGTGCCAGCAGCCCCCGGACTAGCGGGGCCACAGATACGCAGTATTTT | CASSPRTSGATDTQYF
14 | TRBJ1-2 | - | TRBV20-1 | - | TGCAGTGATAGACCCCCACAAGTTAACTATGGCTACACCTTC | CSDRPPQVNYGYTF
11 | TRBJ2-3 | - | TRBV25-1 | - | TGTGCCAGCAGTGAGAACATTCGTCTGTATTTT | CASSENIRLYF
14 | TRBJ2-1 | - | TRBV10-3 | many | TGTGCCATCAGTGCAAGGGGGTCCTACAATGAGCAGTTCTTC | CAISARGSYNEQFF
15 | TRBJ2-7 | TRBD1 | TRBV28 | few | TGTGCCAGCAGCCAGGCCGGGACAGGTTCTCTCGGGCAGTACTTC | CASSQAGTGSLGQYF
14 | TRBJ1-1 | TRBD1 | TRBV12-3/TRBV12-4 | few | TGTGCCAGCAGTTTAAGACAGGGGTACACTGAAGCTTTCTTT | CASSLRQGYTEAFF
14 | TRBJ2-1 | TRBD1 | TRBV30 | few | TGTGCCTGGAGTCAGGGGGCGTCCTACAATGAGCAGTTCTTC | CAWSQGASYNEQFF
18 | TRBJ2-3 | - | TRBV5-1 | few | TGCGCCAGCAGCTCCCCCATGATGAATTCCCGGAGCACAGATACGCAGTATTTT | CASSSPMMNSRSTDTQYF
15 | TRBJ2-1 | - | TRBV7-2 | - | TGTGCCAGCAGCTTACTCGGGACGCCATACAATGAGCAGTTCTTC | CASSLLGTPYNEQFF
14 | TRBJ1-2 | - | TRBV3-1 | - | TGTGCCAGCAGCCAAGGGGTACAGAACTATGGCTACACCTTC | CASSQGVQNYGYTF
15 | TRBJ1-2 | TRBD1 | TRBV5-1 | many | TGCGCCAGCAGCTCAAGCGGGACAGCAGCAGATGGCTACACCTTC | CASSSSGTAADGYTF
15 | TRBJ2-1 | TRBD2 | TRBV6-5 | many | TGTGCCAGCAGTTCCATGACTAGCGGGTACAATGAGCAGTTCTTC | CASSSMTSGYNEQFF
14 | TRBJ1-2 | TRBD1 | TRBV20-1 | - | TGCAGTGCTAGGAGGGACAGGGACGGCTATGGCTACACCTTC | CSARRDRDGYGYTF
16 | TRBJ2-1 | TRBD1 | TRBV18 | - | TGTGCCAGCTCACCACCGGGACAGATGCTAAACAATGAGCAGTTCTTC | CASSPPGQMLNNEQFF
16 | TRBJ2-7 | - | TRBV29-1 | - | TGCAGCGTCGCTTCTTCCGGGACAATAGGTCGAGGGGAGCAGTACTTC | CSVASSGTIGRGEQYF
11 | TRBJ1-1 | - | TRBV10-3 | few | TGTGCCATCAGTGCGGGCACTGAAGCTTTCTTT | CAISAGTEAFF
17 | TRBJ1-2 | - | TRBV7-9 | - | TGTGCCAGCAGCTTAGCTAGCATCGGACAGAAGCACTATGGCTACACCTTC | CASSLASIGQKHYGYTF
11 | TRBJ2-3 | - | TRBV14 | - | TGTGCCAGCAGCCAGGCCAATACGCAGTATTTT | CASSQANTQYF
16 | TRBJ2-3 | - | TRBV19 | - | TGTGCCAGTAGTATAAGGGGCGAAGCTAGCACAGATACGCAGTATTTT | CASSIRGEASTDTQYF
15 | TRBJ1-1 | TRBD1 | TRBV29-1 | - | TGCAGCGTGGAGGAACTGGGACAGGGGGACTTATTAGCTTTCTTT | CSVEELGQGDLLAFF
16 | TRBJ1-4 | - | TRBV3-1 | - | TGTGCCAGCAGCCAAAACAGGCGGGGGCCTAATGAAAAACTGTTTTTT | CASSQNRRGPNEKLFF
13 | TRBJ1-5 | - | TRBV7-9 | few | TGTGCCAGCAGCTTAGAGACGAATCAGCCCCAGCATTTT | CASSLETNQPQHF
15 | TRBJ2-7 | - | TRBV10-3 | few | TGTGCCATCAGTGGGTCGGGCGGCTTACCCTACGAGCAGTACTTC | CAISGSGGLPYEQYF
15 | TRBJ1-3 | - | TRBV3-1 | few | TGTGCCAGTTCGGACAGATCAGCCTCTGGAAACACCATATATTTT | CASSDRSASGNTIYF
15 | TRBJ2-3 | TRBD1 | TRBV12-3/TRBV12-4 | few | TGTGCCAGCAGCCCCAGGGGGTTTAGCACAGATACGCAGTATTTT | CASSPRGFSTDTQYF
17 | TRBJ1-6 | - | TRBV30 | - | TGTGCCTGGACCGTTGACGGGACCCAAAGTTATAATTCACCCCTCCACTTT | CAWTVDGTQSYNSPLHF
15 | TRBJ1-2 | - | TRBV5-1 | - | TGCGCCAGCAGCTTGGACGCGCAGATACCATATGGCTACACCTTC | CASSLDAQIPYGYTF
14 | TRBJ1-1 | - | TRBV5-1 | few | TGCGCCAGCAGTTATTCTACGGGTAGCACTGAAGCTTTCTTT | CASSYSTGSTEAFF
14 | TRBJ2-7 | TRBD2 | TRBV20-1 | - | TGCAGTGCTAGATCGGGCGGGAGGACCTACGAGCAGTACTTC | CSARSGGRTYEQYF
13 | TRBJ2-2 | - | TRBV7-3 | - | TGTGCCAGCAGCTTACGACGATCCGGGGAGCTGTTTTTT | CASSLRRSGELFF
15 | TRBJ2-1 | TRBD2 | TRBV7-2 | - | TGTGCCAGCAGCCTTAGGCGGGGGGGCGTCGGTGAGCAGTTCTTC | CASSLRRGGVGEQFF
14 | TRBJ2-3 | TRBD1 | TRBV13 | - | TGTGCCAGCAGCTTAACAGGGGGCGGGTATACGCAGTATTTT | CASSLTGGGYTQYF
13 | TRBJ2-7 | - | TRBV18 | few | TGTGCCAGCTCACCCTCTCAGGACTTCCAGCAGTACTTC | CASSPSQDFQQYF
14 | TRBJ2-1 | - | TRBV20-1 | - | TGCAGTGCTAGAAAGGTAGCATCCTACAATGAGCAGTTCTTC | CSARKVASYNEQFF
15 | TRBJ2-7 | TRBD2 | TRBV12-3/TRBV12-4 | - | TGTGCCAGCAGTCTAGGACTAGCGGGGAACTACGAGCAGTACTTC | CASSLGLAGNYEQYF
17 | TRBJ2-5 | TRBD2 | TRBV6-1 | few | TGTGCCAGCAGTCCCTCCCGACTAGCGGGGGTCGGGGAGACCCAGTACTTC | CASSPSRLAGVGETQYF
15 | TRBJ2-7 | TRBD2 | TRBV20-1 | few | TGCAGTGCTCTAACCGGGACTAGCGGCATCTACGAGCAGTACTTC | CSALTGTSGIYEQYF
15 | TRBJ2-1 | TRBD2 | TRBV28 | - | TGTGCCAGCAGCCCGCCCCGGGGGGTAAACAATGAGCAGTTCTTC | CASSPPRGVNNEQFF
16 | TRBJ2-2 | - | TRBV20-1 | few | TGCAGTGCTAGGTTGGGAAAGGTGGTGAACACCGGGGAGCTGTTTTTT | CSARLGKVVNTGELFF
15 | TRBJ2-3 | - | TRBV5-1 | - | TGCGCCAGCAGCTTGGCGGCTAGGGCGACAGATACGCAGTATTTT | CASSLAARATDTQYF
14 | TRBJ2-3 | - | TRBV6-2/TRBV6-3 | few | TGTGCCAGCAGTAACGGAGGGGGTGAAGATACGCAGTATTTT | CASSNGGGEDTQYF
14 | TRBJ2-7 | - | TRBV18 | many | TGTGCCAGCTCCCCCTCGGCGGGGACCTACGAGCAGTACTTC | CASSPSAGTYEQYF
15 | TRBJ1-2 | - | TRBV20-1 | few | TGCAGTGCTCGCCCTGCCGATGGAATTAACTATGGCTACACCTTC | CSARPADGINYGYTF
16 | TRBJ1-1 | - | TRBV7-9 | - | TGTGTCAGCAGCTCCCCCCTGGGGGGGGCGGACACTGAAGCTTTCTTT | CVSSSPLGGADTEAFF
13 | TRBJ2-1 | - | TRBV7-2 | few | TGTGCCAGCAGCTTGTCGGACCTCAATGAGCAGTTCTTC | CASSLSDLNEQFF
15 | TRBJ2-4 | - | TRBV6-2/TRBV6-3 | - | TGTGCCAGCAGTTACTCGGGCGGTAGGGCTTCCGTTCAGTACTTC | CASSYSGGRASVQYF